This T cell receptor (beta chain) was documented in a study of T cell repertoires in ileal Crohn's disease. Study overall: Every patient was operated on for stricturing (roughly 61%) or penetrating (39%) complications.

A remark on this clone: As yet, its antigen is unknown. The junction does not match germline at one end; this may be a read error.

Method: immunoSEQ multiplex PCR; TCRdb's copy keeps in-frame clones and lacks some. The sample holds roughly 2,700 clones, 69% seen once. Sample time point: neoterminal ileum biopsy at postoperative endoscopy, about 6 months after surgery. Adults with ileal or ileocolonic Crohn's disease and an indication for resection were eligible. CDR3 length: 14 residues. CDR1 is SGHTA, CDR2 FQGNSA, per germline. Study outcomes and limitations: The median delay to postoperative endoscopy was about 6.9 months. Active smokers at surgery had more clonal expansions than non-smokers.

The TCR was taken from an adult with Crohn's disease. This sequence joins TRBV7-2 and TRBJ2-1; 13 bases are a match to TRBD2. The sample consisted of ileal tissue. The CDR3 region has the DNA TGTGCCAGCAGCTCCACTAGCGGGGGGGCCTTCACCGTCTTC. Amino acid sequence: CASSSTSGGAFTVF. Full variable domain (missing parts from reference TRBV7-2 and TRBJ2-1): GAGVSQSPSNKVTEKGKDVELRCDPISGHTALYWYRQSLGQGLEFLIYFQGNSAPDKSGLPSDRFSAERTGGSVSTLTIQRTQQEDSAVYLCASSSTSGGAFTVFGPGTRLTVL.